What follows are 30 T cell receptor beta chains derived from one specimen sequenced in a study of beta chain features in type 1 diabetes (dated by TCRdb to between 2018 and 2020). The paper as a whole reports these results and caveats: In all four CD4+ subsets, TCRB CDR3 length was moderately but significantly shorter in type 1 diabetes patients.

The library was built by means of the immunoSEQ multiplex PCR assay. The entire amount of isolated RNA was reverse transcribed using the High Capacity cDNA Reverse Transcription Kit, so the sequenced TCRB transcripts were expressed ones. Sourced from immuneACCESS, this table was stored by TCRdb with only in-frame sequences that have V and J called. A share of the clones is absent; for the studies checked, an unresolved V gene accounts for under half, and the remainder has no known explanation. Recorded for this sample are about 150,000 clones; 10% of them occurred a single time. The top ten clones comprise more than 0.4% of the sample. Which antigens these TCRs recognize remains unknown. Sequenced sample: central memory CD4+ T cells from blood. Receptor source: a man in his thirties or forties with type 1 diabetes.

This clone was seen more than once but under ten times. This chain joins TRBV29-1 and TRBJ2-7; 10 bases are shared with TRBD1. The CDR3 runs 17 residues. The junction had 10 bases not matched to a gene; V was cut back by 0 bases and J by 2 bases. In germline, CDR1 is SQVTM, CDR2 ANQGSEA. CDR3: CSVEDRVGTGATYEQYF. As DNA, the CDR3 is TGCAGCGTTGAAGATCGTGTGGGGACAGGGGCTACCTACGAGCAGTACTTC.

The chain employs TRBV2 and TRBJ2-7, with TRBD1 identical over 9 bases. Per the germline V gene, CDR1 is SNHLY and CDR2 is FYNNEI. Trimming removed 6 bases from V and 6 bases from J; junction bases left unmatched: 3. This CDR3 is 12 amino acids long. As DNA, the CDR3 is TGTGCCAGCAGCCCGGACAGGGGCGAGCAGTACTTC. The encoded protein is CASSPDRGEQYF. The whole variable domain, remainder taken from reference TRBV2 and TRBJ2-7, is EPEVTQTPSHQVTQMGQEVILRCVPISNHLYFYWYRQILGQKVEFLVSFYNNEISEKSEIFDDQFSVERPDGSNFTLKIRSTKLEDSAMYFCASSPDRGEQYFGPGTRLTVT.

This clone was counted a few times. The chain couples TRBV9 to TRBJ2-1; D is possibly TRBD2 (6 bases). This CDR3 has 16 amino acids. V gave up 1 base and J gave up 9 bases, with 20 bases separating them. Looked up from germline, CDR1 is SGDLS and CDR2 is YYNGEE. The CDR3 DNA sequence: TGTGCCAGCAGCGTAAGTGGGAGGCCCTTGGACGCTGAGCAGTTCTTC. It is translated as CASSVSGRPLDAEQFF.

V is TRBV25-1 and J is TRBJ2-1; 11 bases align to TRBD2. The ends lost 3 bases at V and 4 bases at J; junction bases unmatched: 2. The CDR3 is 15 amino acids. Germline assignment: CDR1 MGHDK and CDR2 SYGVNS. The CDR3 DNA sequence: TGTGCCAGCAGTGATGTAGCGGGAGGGTACAATGAGCAGTTCTTC. It yields the protein CASSDVAGGYNEQFF.

V gene TRBV29-1 combines with J gene TRBJ2-3; the D gene is possibly TRBD2 (5 bases). The CDR3 runs 12 residues. Germline V lookup: CDR1 SQVTM, CDR2 ANQGSEA. Trimming cost V 3 bases and J 6 bases, with 10 bases left between them. The CDR3 protein is CSVDRLRDTQYF. As DNA, the CDR3 is TGCAGCGTTGATCGACTAAGGGATACGCAGTATTTT.

This clone has a handful of counts. V gene TRBV25-1 combines with J gene TRBJ1-2, with D perhaps TRBD1 (6 bases). Germline V gene lookup returns CDR1 MGHDK and CDR2 SYGVNS. There are 13 residues in the CDR3. Trimming shortened V by 4 bases and J by 7 bases, and 13 bases separated the two germline ends. The chain's CDR3 is CASSVAGVGGYTF. CDR3 DNA: TGTGCCAGCAGTGTGGCAGGGGTGGGTGGCTACACCTTC.

The sample holds a few counts of this clone. The chain carries TRBV5-1 and TRBJ2-1; D is ambiguous. V dropped 2 bases and J dropped 4 bases, with 10 bases sitting between them. This CDR3 is built from 14 residues. The germline V gene encodes CDR1 SGHRS and CDR2 YFSETQ. The CDR3 nucleotides are TGCGCCAGCAGCTTCCAGGTTGGGTACAATGAGCAGTTCTTC. Translated: CASSFQVGYNEQFF.

The chain recombines TRBV29-1 with TRBJ2-3, with D hard to call. Trimming left V 5 bases short and J 0 bases short, with 9 bases between. The germline gives CDR1 SQVTM, CDR2 ANQGSEA. This CDR3 contains 13 residues. The CDR3 DNA is TGCAGCGTTCCTTGGGCTAGCACAGATACGCAGTATTTT. This encodes CSVPWASTDTQYF.

This clone has more than one count but fewer than ten. The rearrangement joins TRBV13 to TRBJ2-7; tentative D call: TRBD1 (5 bases). The CDR3 covers 13 residues. CDR1 and CDR2 (germline): PRHDT, FYEKMQ (reference sequence). Trimming left V 5 bases short and J 2 bases short, with 10 bases between. The CDR3 loop reads CASSPDTTYEQYF. CDR3 in DNA: TGTGCCAGCAGCCCGGACACGACCTACGAGCAGTACTTC. Looking up the rest from reference TRBV13 and TRBJ2-7 gives the full variable domain: AAGVIQSPRHLIKEKRETATLKCYPIPRHDTVYWYQQGPGQDPQFLISFYEKMQSDKGSIPDRFSAQQFSDYHSELNMSSLELGDSALYFCASSPDTTYEQYFGPGTRLTVT.

The chain couples TRBV28 to TRBJ1-2; D is possibly TRBD1 (6 bases). The V and J ends lost 6 bases and 4 bases respectively, with 18 bases between them. CDR3 size: 15 residues. Germline CDR1 reads MDHEN; CDR2 reads SYDVKM. In nucleotides, the CDR3 is TGTGCCAGCAGCCCAGGGGTTAGGGCCGCCTATGGCTACACCTTC. It yields the protein CASSPGVRAAYGYTF.

The chain joins TRBV27 to TRBJ1-2; D might be TRBD1 (5 bases). The CDR3 contains 13 residues. The V end lost 2 bases, the J end lost 5 bases, and 9 bases lay between the germline ends. Per the germline V gene, CDR1 is MNHEY and CDR2 is SMNVEV (reference sequence). Here the CDR3 reads CASSLKPGYGYTF. The CDR3 region has the DNA TGTGCCAGCAGTTTAAAACCAGGGTATGGCTACACCTTC.

This clone was observed a few times. The junction does not match germline at one end; this may be a read error. This chain uses TRBV5-1 with TRBJ1-4; unclear D gene. Germline loops: CDR1 SGHRS, CDR2 YFSETQ. CDR3 length equals 15 residues. The CDR3 loop is CASSLEAGANQKLFF. The CDR3 DNA is TGCGCCAGCAGCTTGGAGGCAGGTGCTAATCAAAAACTGTTTTTT.

The genes are TRBV18 and TRBJ2-1; a possible D gene is TRBD1 (5 bases). From germline, CDR1 is KGHSH and CDR2 LQKENI. This CDR3 contains 14 residues. Trimming cost V 3 bases and J 6 bases, with 12 bases left between them. The CDR3 sequence is CASSPTTVSNEQFF. CDR3 DNA: TGTGCCAGCTCACCTACGACAGTCTCCAATGAGCAGTTCTTC.

The J gene is TRBJ2-1, the V gene TRBV27; 13 nucleotides agree with TRBD2. Germline V CDR1 and CDR2: MNHEY, SMNVEV (reference sequence). This CDR3 spans 14 amino acids. The V and J ends lost 7 bases and 7 bases, in that order; junction bases with no gene match: 4. CDR3 amino acids: CASTGTSGINEQFF. CDR3 nucleotide sequence: TGTGCCAGCACAGGGACTAGCGGGATTAATGAGCAGTTCTTC.

This clone was detected a few times. The chain combines TRBV7-9 with TRBJ2-7; 9 positions agree with TRBD1. CDR3 length: 14 residues. The V gene's germline CDR1 is SEHNR and CDR2 FQNEAQ (reference sequence). Trimming took 5 bases from V and 4 from J; bases not matched to a gene: 6. The CDR3 is CASSGDRDLYEQYF. The CDR3 DNA is TGTGCCAGCAGCGGGGACAGGGATCTGTACGAGCAGTACTTC. The variable domain in full, with the rest retrieved from reference TRBV7-9 and TRBJ2-7, is DTGVSQNPRHKITKRGQNVTFRCDPISEHNRLYWYRQTLGQGPEFLTYFQNEAQLEKSRLLSDRFSAERPKGSFSTLEIQRTEQGDSAMYLCASSGDRDLYEQYFGPGTRLTVT.

The genes are TRBV5-6 and TRBJ1-2; maybe TRBD1 (5 bases). V lost 3 bases and J 3 bases, leaving 15 bases between the germline ends. CDR1 and CDR2 (germline): SGHDT, YYEEEE. The CDR3 length is 15 residues. This CDR3 reads CASSSDSSTYYGYTF. The CDR3 region has the DNA TGTGCCAGCAGCTCAGACAGTTCGACCTACTATGGCTACACCTTC.

This chain connects TRBV11-2 to TRBJ2-5; TRBD2 might be the D (6 bases). Germline V gene lookup returns CDR1 SGHAT and CDR2 FQNNGV. CDR3 length: 13 amino acids. Trimming removed 4 bases from V and 1 base from J, with 7 bases in between. CDR3 in amino acids: CASSWGVQETQYF. CDR3 in DNA: TGTGCCAGCAGCTGGGGGGTCCAAGAGACCCAGTACTTC.

This chain joins TRBV28 and TRBJ2-7, with 8 bases that match TRBD2. J was trimmed by 4 bases and V by 7 bases; bases with no gene match: 12. This CDR3 is 15 amino acids long. CDR1 and CDR2 (germline): MDHEN, SYDVKM. CDR3 sequence (DNA): TGTGCCAGCAAAAGACCGGGAGGGCGAGCTTACGAGCAGTACTTC. Translated: CASKRPGGRAYEQYF.

The chain links TRBV11-3 to TRBJ2-1, with 7 bases identical to TRBD2. The CDR3 is 16 residues long. V lost 5 bases to trimming and J lost 7 bases; unmatched junction nucleotides: 14. Germline-derived CDR1 and CDR2 are SGHNT and YENEEA. In DNA, the CDR3 is TGTGCCAGCAGCGCGACGTGGGGGGGAAGGTTTAATGAGCAGTTCTTC. Protein product: CASSATWGGRFNEQFF.

CDR3 amino acids: CATRRDRGYEKLFF. Written as DNA, the CDR3 is TGTGCCACCCGCCGGGACAGGGGATATGAAAAACTGTTTTTT. The chain uses TRBV2 and TRBJ1-4; 10 nucleotides align to TRBD1. The CDR3 totals 14 residues. J was trimmed by 6 bases and V by 10 bases; bases with no gene match: 8. Looked up from germline, CDR1 is SNHLY and CDR2 is FYNNEI.

CDR3 coding DNA: TGTGCCAGCTCCCAGGGGGTCAATCAGCCCCAGCATTTT. It yields the protein CASSQGVNQPQHF. The rearrangement uses TRBV18 and TRBJ1-5; TRBD1 agrees at 7 bases. The CDR3 is 13 amino acids. Germline values: CDR1 KGHSH, CDR2 LQKENI. Germline trimming cut 6 bases from V and 3 bases from J; bases unmatched to any gene: 2.

The chain carries TRBV18 and TRBJ2-5; no clear D. CDR3 size: 11 residues. Trimming removed 5 bases from V and 4 bases from J, with 5 bases in between. Looked up from germline, CDR1 is KGHSH and CDR2 is LQKENI. Here the CDR3 reads CASSERETQYF. CDR3 sequence (DNA): TGTGCCAGCTCAGAGAGAGAGACCCAGTACTTC.

Only a few counts were recorded for this clone. The V call is TRBV5-4, the J call TRBJ2-7, with D tentatively TRBD2 (5 bases). Germline V lookup: CDR1 SGHNT, CDR2 YYREEE (reference sequence). V was trimmed by 1 base and J by 3 bases, leaving 5 bases between them. The CDR3 contains 12 residues. CDR3 sequence (DNA): TGTGCCAGCAGCTTGCGGGACTACGAGCAGTACTTC. The encoded protein is CASSLRDYEQYF.

The genes are TRBV7-9 and TRBJ2-2; weak D call: TRBD1 (6 bases). V lost 7 bases to trimming and J lost 6 bases, with 12 bases between them. CDR1 and CDR2 (germline): SEHNR, FQNEAQ (reference sequence). The CDR3 length is 13 residues. In nucleotides, the CDR3 is TGTGCCAGCAACCCCAGGGGCCCCGGGGAGCTGTTTTTT. Translating it yields CASNPRGPGELFF.

This clone showed up just a few times. The chain links TRBV10-3 to TRBJ2-7; TRBD1 aligns across 8 bases. The V gene's germline CDR1 is ENHRY and CDR2 SYGVKD. With V trimmed by 0 bases and J by 7 bases, 17 bases remained unmatched. The CDR3 covers 18 residues. The CDR3 reads CAISESTPGGGLGGEQYF. CDR3 coding DNA: TGTGCCATCAGTGAGTCGACCCCAGGGGGCGGTTTGGGTGGAGAGCAGTACTTC.

This clone came up a few times. The chain joins TRBV27 to TRBJ2-7; TRBD1 is a possible D gene (5 bases). The V and J ends lost 7 bases and 0 bases respectively, with 10 bases between them. Germline CDR1 reads MNHEY; CDR2 reads SMNVEV (reference sequence). The CDR3 has 13 amino acids. CDR3 loop: CASKGAGSYEQYF. The CDR3 nucleotides read TGTGCCAGCAAAGGGGCAGGCTCCTACGAGCAGTACTTC.

V gene TRBV7-2 combines with J gene TRBJ2-5, with 16 nucleotides matching TRBD2. The germline gives CDR1 SGHTA, CDR2 FQGNSA. After removal of 4 bases from V and 4 bases from J, the junction contained 3 bases not matched to a gene. This CDR3 region has 16 residues. The CDR3 DNA reads as TGTGCCAGCAGCTGGGGACTAGCGGGAGGGTCAGAGACCCAGTACTTC. It translates to CASSWGLAGGSETQYF.

The chain has TRBV19 and TRBJ2-3; D ambiguous. The CDR3 is 13 amino acids. Trimming took off 5 bases at V and 3 bases at J, with 9 bases between the two ends. Germline lookup yields CDR1 LNHDA and CDR2 SQIVND (reference sequence). CDR3 in DNA: TGTGCCAGTAGTGGAACGGGTACAGATACGCAGTATTTT. As protein: CASSGTGTDTQYF.

The chain carries TRBV1 and TRBJ1-5; TRBD1 is taken as the D call from the table, unchecked against the DNA. TRBV1 represents a pseudogene. The CDR3 loop spans 15 amino acids. CDR3 DNA sequence: TGCACCAGCAGCCAACCGACAGGACAAAATCAGCCCCAGCATTTT. Translated: CTSSQPTGQNQPQHF.

This rearrangement joins TRBV7-2 to TRBJ2-3; D perhaps matches TRBD1 (6 bases). The V gene's germline CDR1 is SGHTA and CDR2 FQGNSA. This CDR3 has 14 amino acids. V lost 1 base and J 4 bases, leaving 9 bases between the germline ends. The CDR3 coding sequence is TGTGCCAGCAGCTTAGTAGAGGGGGCAGATACGCAGTATTTT. Amino acids: CASSLVEGADTQYF.